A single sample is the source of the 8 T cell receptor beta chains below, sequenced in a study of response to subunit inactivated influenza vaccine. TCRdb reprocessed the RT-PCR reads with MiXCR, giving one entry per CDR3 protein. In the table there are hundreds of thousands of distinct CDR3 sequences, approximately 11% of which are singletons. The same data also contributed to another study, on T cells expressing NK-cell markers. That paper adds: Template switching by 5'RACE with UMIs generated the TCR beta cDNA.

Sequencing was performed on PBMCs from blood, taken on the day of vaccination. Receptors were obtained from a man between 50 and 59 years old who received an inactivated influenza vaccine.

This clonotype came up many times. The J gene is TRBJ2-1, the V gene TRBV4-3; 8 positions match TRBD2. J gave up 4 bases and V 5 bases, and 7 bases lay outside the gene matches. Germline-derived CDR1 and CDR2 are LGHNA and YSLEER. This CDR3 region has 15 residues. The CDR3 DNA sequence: TGCGCCAGCAGCAAAGGACTAGCTACTTACAATGAGCAGTTCTTC. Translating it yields CASSKGLATYNEQFF.

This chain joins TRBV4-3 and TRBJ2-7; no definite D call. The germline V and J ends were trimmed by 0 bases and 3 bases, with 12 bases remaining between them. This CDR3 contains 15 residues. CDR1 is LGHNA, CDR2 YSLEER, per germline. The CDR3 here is CASSQELTLYYEQYF. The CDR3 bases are TGCGCCAGCAGCCAAGAATTGACACTATACTACGAGCAGTACTTC.

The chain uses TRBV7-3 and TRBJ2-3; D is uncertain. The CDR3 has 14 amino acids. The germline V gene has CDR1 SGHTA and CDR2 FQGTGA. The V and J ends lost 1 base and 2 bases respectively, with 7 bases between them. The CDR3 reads CASSLSPYTDTQYF. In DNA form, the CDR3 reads TGTGCCAGCAGCTTAAGTCCATACACAGATACGCAGTATTTT.

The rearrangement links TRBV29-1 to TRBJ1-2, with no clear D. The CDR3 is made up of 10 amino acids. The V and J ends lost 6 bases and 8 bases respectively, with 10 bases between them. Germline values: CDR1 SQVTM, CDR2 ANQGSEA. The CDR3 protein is CSVNGDGYTF. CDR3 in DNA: TGCAGCGTGAACGGTGACGGCTACACCTTC.

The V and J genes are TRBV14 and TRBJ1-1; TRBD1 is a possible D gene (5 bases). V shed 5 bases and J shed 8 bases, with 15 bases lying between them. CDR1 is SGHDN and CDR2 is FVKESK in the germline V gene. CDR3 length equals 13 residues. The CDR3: CASSFGGVLEAFF. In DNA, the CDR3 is TGTGCCAGCAGCTTTGGGGGGGTCCTGGAAGCTTTCTTT.

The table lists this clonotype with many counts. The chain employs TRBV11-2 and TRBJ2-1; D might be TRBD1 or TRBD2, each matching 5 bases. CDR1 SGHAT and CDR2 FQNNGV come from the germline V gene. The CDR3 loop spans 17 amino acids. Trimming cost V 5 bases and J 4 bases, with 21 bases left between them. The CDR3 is CASSPNSGTESYNEQFF. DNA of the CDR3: TGTGCCAGCAGCCCAAACTCCGGGACGGAAAGTTACAATGAGCAGTTCTTC.

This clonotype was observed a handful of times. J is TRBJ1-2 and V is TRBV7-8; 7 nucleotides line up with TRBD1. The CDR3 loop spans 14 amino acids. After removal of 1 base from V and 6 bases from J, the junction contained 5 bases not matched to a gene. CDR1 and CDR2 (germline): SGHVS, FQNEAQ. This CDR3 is CASSLGPTGDGYTF. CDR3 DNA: TGTGCCAGCAGCTTAGGGCCCACAGGGGATGGCTACACCTTC.

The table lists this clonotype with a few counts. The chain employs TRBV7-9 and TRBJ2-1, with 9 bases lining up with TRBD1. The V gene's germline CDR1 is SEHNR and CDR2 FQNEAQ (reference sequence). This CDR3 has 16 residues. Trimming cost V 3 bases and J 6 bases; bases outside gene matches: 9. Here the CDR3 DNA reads TGTGCCAGCAGCTTCCGAGGGGGACAGGGTGTCAATGAGCAGTTCTTC. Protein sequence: CASSFRGGQGVNEQFF.